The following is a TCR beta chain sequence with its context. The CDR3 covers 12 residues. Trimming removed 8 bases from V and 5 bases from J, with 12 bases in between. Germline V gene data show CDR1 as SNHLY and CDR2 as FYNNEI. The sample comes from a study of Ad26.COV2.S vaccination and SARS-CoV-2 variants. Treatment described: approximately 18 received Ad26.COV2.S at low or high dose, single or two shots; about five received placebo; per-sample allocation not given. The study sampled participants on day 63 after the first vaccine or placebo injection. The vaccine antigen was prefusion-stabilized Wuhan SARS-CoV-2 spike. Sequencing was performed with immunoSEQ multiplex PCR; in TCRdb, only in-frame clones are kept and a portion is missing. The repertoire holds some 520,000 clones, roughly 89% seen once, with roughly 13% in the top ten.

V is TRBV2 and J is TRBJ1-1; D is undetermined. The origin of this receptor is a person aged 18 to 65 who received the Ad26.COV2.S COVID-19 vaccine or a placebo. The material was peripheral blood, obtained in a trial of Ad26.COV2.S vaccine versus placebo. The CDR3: CASGGARTEAFF. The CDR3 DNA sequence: TGTGCCAGCGGCGGAGCGAGGACTGAAGCTTTCTTT.